This section outlines one T cell receptor (beta chain) sequence together with its context. Antigen specificity is unknown. These data belong to a study of hypomethylating agent response in myelodysplastic syndrome. V lost 5 bases to trimming and J lost 4 bases, with 18 bases between them. The CDR3 has 15 amino acids. Germline loops: CDR1 LGHNT, CDR2 FRNRAP. Clones were sequenced by immunoSEQ multiplex PCR, and TCRdb holds only the in-frame ones, with some missing. Seen here are some 2,900 clones, 82% observed once, and the top ten hold roughly 25%. Study-wide results and caveats: This small study analyzed only about a dozen patients. More novel clonotypes appeared in responders; more contracted clonotypes appeared in non-responders after treatment. Control donors' ages did not match those of MDS patients.

V usage is TRBV12-5 and J usage is TRBJ2-7, with D possibly matching TRBD2 (6 bases). This material consisted of bone marrow, taken before or after starting hypomethylating agent treatment for myelodysplastic syndrome (not recorded which). This clonotype was obtained from a human donor with myelodysplastic syndrome. The CDR3, as DNA: TGTGCTAGTGGTCCTTCCCTCGGGACTCAATACGAGCAGTACTTC. Translated, it gives CASGPSLGTQYEQYF.